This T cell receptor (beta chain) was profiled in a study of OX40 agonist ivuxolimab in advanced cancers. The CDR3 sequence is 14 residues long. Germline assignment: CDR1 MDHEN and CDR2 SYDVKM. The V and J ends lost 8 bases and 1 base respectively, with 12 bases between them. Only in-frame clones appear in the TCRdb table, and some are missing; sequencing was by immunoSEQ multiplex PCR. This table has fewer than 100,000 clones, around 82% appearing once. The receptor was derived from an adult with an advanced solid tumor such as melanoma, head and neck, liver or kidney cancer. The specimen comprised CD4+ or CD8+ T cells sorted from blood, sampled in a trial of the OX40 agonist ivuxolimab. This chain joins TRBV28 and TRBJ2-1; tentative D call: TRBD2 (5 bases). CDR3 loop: CASASGSSYNEQFF. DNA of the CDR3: TGTGCCAGCGCATCGGGGTCGTCCTACAATGAGCAGTTCTTC.